This T cell receptor beta chain stems from a study of technical replicates of blood from a handful of donors (TCRdb year 2017). As to this clone: No cognate antigen has been identified for it. Qualities for individual bases were not recorded, and no much larger clone is one base off.

Library generation was performed with the immunoSEQ multiplex PCR assay. Sourced from immuneACCESS, this table was stored by TCRdb with only in-frame sequences that have V and J called. A share of the clones is absent; for the studies checked, an unresolved V gene accounts for under half, and the remainder has no known explanation. The sample table lists more than 70,000 clones, about 97% of them with a count of one. Of the sample, around 0.2% is held by the ten largest clones. Source material: T cells isolated from PBMCs. The clonotype comes from a human donor in good health.

The base sequence is TGTGCCAGCAGCTTGTTTACGGGAGATTTTTTAGATACGCAGTATTTT. Its protein reads: CASSLFTGDFLDTQYF. The sequence is built from TRBV5-8 and TRBJ2-3; perhaps TRBD2 is the D gene, with 6 bases matching. The CDR3 contains 16 residues, cysteine and phenylalanine counted. Just CDR3 DNA is preserved here, 48 bases in frame from base 1. CDR1 SGHTS and CDR2 YDEGEE were looked up in the germline V gene. Trimming removed 1 base from V and 5 bases from J, leaving 17 bases between the germline ends.